This note documents a single T cell receptor (beta chain) sequence. Its target is not known. V shed 1 base and J shed 11 bases, with 12 bases lying between them. The CDR3 covers 14 residues. The germline gives CDR1 SEHNR, CDR2 FQNEAQ (reference sequence). The sample comes from a study of beta chain features in type 1 diabetes. Broader study findings: Across patients, naive, central memory and Treg TCRB repertoires exhibited apparently greater similarity than was observed across healthy donors.

Investigators reverse transcribed all isolated RNA, so they sequenced expressed TCRB transcripts. Repertoires were generated with immunoSEQ multiplex PCR, while TCRdb's copy carries only in-frame clones and drops some. The data show some 410,000 clones, roughly an eighth seen once. Heparinised blood was drawn once per donor, averaging around 110 mL. The sequence was obtained from a young woman in good health. The chain joins TRBV7-9 to TRBJ1-6; the D is unclear. The sample consisted of naive CD4+ T cells from blood. The CDR3 DNA reads as TGTGCCAGCAGCTTAGGTCGCGATGGAGCACCCCTCCACTTT. Translated: CASSLGRDGAPLHF.